The 20 T cell receptor beta chains reported below all come from one sample, sequenced in a study of blood T cell repertoires in COVID-19. Sequenced by immunoSEQ multiplex PCR; TCRdb stores in-frame clones only, minus some. The sample holds under 250,000 clones, approximately 84% seen once. Material for sequencing was PBMCs or T cells enriched from blood (not recorded which). These receptors came from a man in his forties who had recovered from COVID-19.

The chain uses TRBV12-5 and TRBJ2-7, with TRBD2 identical over 7 bases. With 5 bases clipped from V and 1 base from J, the junction kept 8 bases outside the gene matches. The V gene's germline CDR1 is LGHNT and CDR2 FRNRAP. The CDR3 contains 15 residues. This CDR3 reads CASGPISGCSYEQYF. Here the CDR3 DNA reads TGTGCTAGTGGTCCCATTAGCGGGTGTTCCTACGAGCAGTACTTC.

The rearrangement links TRBV12-3 or TRBV12-4 to TRBJ1-4, with D unclear. There are 13 residues in the CDR3. Trimming removed 8 bases from V and 8 bases from J, with 15 bases in between. CDR3 coding DNA: TGTGCCAGCGGTGCCAGTCTTTCGGAAAAACTGTTTTTT. This encodes CASGASLSEKLFF.

This chain uses TRBV4-1 with TRBJ1-2; possible D gene TRBD1, 5 bases. This CDR3 contains 14 residues. The V and J ends lost 5 bases and 3 bases respectively, with 13 bases between them. Germline CDR1 and CDR2: MGHRA and YSYEKL. As DNA, the CDR3 is TGCGCCAGCAGCTCGACGGGGGGTTACTATGGCTACACCTTC. Translating gives CASSSTGGYYGYTF.

This sequence joins TRBV20-1 and TRBJ2-5; D remains ambiguous. The CDR3 loop spans 11 amino acids. Germline V CDR1 and CDR2: DFQATT, SNEGSKA (reference sequence). V was shortened by 7 bases and J by 4 bases, with 10 bases between the two germline ends. Here the CDR3 reads CSGFSGETQYF. The CDR3 DNA is TGCAGTGGGTTCTCGGGAGAGACCCAGTACTTC.

V is TRBV28 and J is TRBJ2-7; TRBD2 might be the D (6 bases). The length of the CDR3 is 15 residues. The germline CDR1 and CDR2 sequences are MDHEN and SYDVKM. V shed 5 bases and J shed 5 bases, with 19 bases lying between them. The CDR3 region is CASSLWDSFFHEQYF. The DNA for the CDR3 is TGTGCCAGCAGTCTCTGGGACTCCTTTTTCCACGAGCAGTACTTC.

The chain carries TRBV6-5 and TRBJ2-1; tentative D call: TRBD2 (7 bases). The CDR3 extends over 15 amino acids. Germline V CDR1 and CDR2: MNHEY, SVGAGI. Trimming removed 6 bases from V and 6 bases from J, with 18 bases in between. The CDR3 loop is CASRLQGGGGNEQFF. The CDR3 region has the DNA TGTGCCAGCAGGCTCCAGGGAGGGGGGGGCAATGAGCAGTTCTTC.

This chain uses TRBV6-1 with TRBJ2-3; D possibly corresponds to TRBD1 (6 bases). Trimming took off 2 bases at V and 1 base at J, with 16 bases between the two ends. In germline, CDR1 is MNHNS, CDR2 SASEGT. CDR3 size: 17 residues. The CDR3: CASSESYEGVGTDTQYF. The CDR3 DNA follows: TGTGCCAGCAGTGAATCCTATGAGGGGGTCGGCACAGATACGCAGTATTTT.

This sequence joins TRBV28 and TRBJ1-2; 7 nucleotides match TRBD1. The junction had 13 bases not matched to a gene; V was cut back by 6 bases and J by 0 bases. Germline V gene lookup returns CDR1 MDHEN and CDR2 SYDVKM. The CDR3 length is 17 residues. The CDR3 DNA is TGTGCCAGCAGCCACCCCCCGGGACAGATCCCTAACTATGGCTACACCTTC. Its translation is CASSHPPGQIPNYGYTF.

This clone was observed once. This chain uses TRBV5-1 with TRBJ2-7; possible D gene TRBD1, 6 bases. The germline CDR1 and CDR2 sequences are SGHRS and YFSETQ. The CDR3 covers 14 residues. V gave up 1 base and J gave up 3 bases, with 11 bases separating them. This CDR3 is CASSLLDRFYEQYF. CDR3 nucleotides: TGCGCCAGCAGCTTGTTGGACAGATTCTACGAGCAGTACTTC. Full variable domain (rest looked up from reference TRBV5-1 and TRBJ2-7): KAGVTQTPRYLIKTRGQQVTLSCSPISGHRSVSWYQQTPGQGLQFLFEYFSETQRNKGNFPGRFSGRQFSNSRSEMNVSTLELGDSALYLCASSLLDRFYEQYFGPGTRLTVT.

The chain combines TRBV11-1 with TRBJ2-1; no clear D. The CDR3 totals 14 residues. The germline V gene encodes CDR1 SGHAT and CDR2 FQDESV (reference sequence). V lost 4 bases, J lost 8 bases, and 15 bases lay in between. As DNA, the CDR3 is TGTGCCAGCAGCTACGAGGCTAGTCAACATGAGCAGTTCTTC. The encoded protein is CASSYEASQHEQFF.

This chain uses TRBV11-2 with TRBJ1-2; D might be TRBD1 (5 bases). The CDR3 sequence is 14 residues long. In germline, CDR1 is SGHAT, CDR2 FQNNGV. Between the trimmed V and J ends, which lost 1 base and 4 bases, there was a span of 10 bases. In DNA form, the CDR3 reads TGTGCCAGCAGCTTAGCTGCAGGGTTCTATGGCTACACCTTC. Its translation: CASSLAAGFYGYTF.

The V and J genes are TRBV27 and TRBJ1-1, with no clear D. V was pared by 7 bases and J by 1 base, with 10 bases between. CDR3 length: 13 residues. Germline V gene lookup returns CDR1 MNHEY and CDR2 SMNVEV (reference sequence). As DNA, the CDR3 is TGTGCCAGCACCGTAGCGGGGAACACTGAAGCTTTCTTT. Translated, it gives CASTVAGNTEAFF.

This chain joins TRBV19 and TRBJ2-1; 11 bases are shared with TRBD2. Trimming removed 6 bases from V and 1 base from J; junction bases left unmatched: 8. The CDR3 length is 17 residues. Germline assignment: CDR1 LNHDA and CDR2 SQIVND (reference sequence). CDR3 bases: TGTGCCAGTAGAAGAGCCGGGACTAGCGGTTCCTACAATGAGCAGTTCTTC. Its protein is CASRRAGTSGSYNEQFF.

The V and J genes are TRBV9 and TRBJ2-3; the D gene is possibly TRBD2 (5 bases). Germline assignment: CDR1 SGDLS and CDR2 YYNGEE. With 0 bases removed from V and 1 base from J, the gap between germline ends came to 15 bases. The CDR3 extends over 17 amino acids. CDR3 sequence: CASSVGWSERGTDTQYF. The CDR3 coding sequence is TGTGCCAGCAGCGTAGGGTGGAGTGAGAGGGGCACAGATACGCAGTATTTT.

This clone came up a few times. The genes are TRBV7-9 and TRBJ1-1; D may be TRBD1 (5 bases). The ends were cut back, 2 bases at V and 7 bases at J, with 14 bases in the middle. Per the germline V gene, CDR1 is SEHNR and CDR2 is FQNEAQ (reference sequence). This CDR3 comprises 14 residues. CDR3 DNA sequence: TGTGCCAGCAGCTTAACAGATGGGGCGTTTGAAGCTTTCTTT. As protein: CASSLTDGAFEAFF.

This chain connects TRBV27 to TRBJ1-3; TRBD1 might be the D (5 bases). The V and J ends lost 3 bases and 0 bases respectively, with 9 bases between them. Germline-derived CDR1 and CDR2 are MNHEY and SMNVEV (reference sequence). This CDR3 has 15 residues. In DNA form, the CDR3 reads TGTGCCAGCAGTTTGTTGGGGGGCTCTGGAAACACCATATATTTT. Its protein product is CASSLLGGSGNTIYF.

The genes are TRBV2 and TRBJ1-1; the D gene is possibly TRBD1 (5 bases). Looked up from germline, CDR1 is SNHLY and CDR2 is FYNNEI. Trimming removed 8 bases from V and 4 bases from J, with 11 bases in between. This CDR3 has 12 amino acids. For the CDR3, the DNA is TGTGCCAGCGATGGGGCGGCCACTGAAGCTTTCTTT. This gives the protein CASDGAATEAFF.

The V and J genes are TRBV23-1 and TRBJ2-6; 9 bases are shared with TRBD1. TRBV23-1 belongs to the ORF category, with a function that is uncertain. With 0 bases clipped from V and 0 bases from J, the junction kept 9 bases outside the gene matches. This CDR3 has 20 residues. The CDR3 DNA reads TGCGCCAGCAGTCAATCCCCCGGGACAGGGTTTTCCTCTGGGGCCAACGTCCTGACTTTC. This codes for CASSQSPGTGFSSGANVLTF.

The chain combines TRBV28 with TRBJ1-6; 7 positions agree with TRBD1. Germline values: CDR1 MDHEN, CDR2 SYDVKM. The V gene end was trimmed by 6 bases and the J gene end by 9 bases; junction bases not matched to a gene: 5. CDR3 size: 13 residues. The CDR3 coding sequence is TGTGCCAGCAGCCGGGACAGTAGTTCACCCCTCCACTTT. Encoded protein: CASSRDSSSPLHF.

The chain uses TRBV12-3 or TRBV12-4 and TRBJ2-5; possibly TRBD1 for D (6 bases). Trimming pared 2 bases from V and 4 bases from J, leaving 8 bases between. The CDR3 covers 13 residues. Here the CDR3 reads CASSLYRVETQYF. The CDR3 bases are TGTGCCAGCAGTTTATACAGGGTAGAGACCCAGTACTTC.